The T cell receptor (beta chain) under discussion was sequenced for a study of OX40 agonist ivuxolimab in advanced cancers. In the study overall: An agonistic anti-OX40 (CD134) antibody, ivuxolimab, was used to treat the patients.

Germline V gene data show CDR1 as SGDLS and CDR2 as YYNGEE. The CDR3 contains 14 residues. Trimming pared 6 bases from V and 4 bases from J, leaving 13 bases between. TCRdb's copy holds only in-frame clones and misses some; the assay was immunoSEQ multiplex PCR. Of about 100,000 clones in the sample, roughly 90% were seen once. This receptor was obtained from an adult with an advanced solid tumor such as melanoma, head and neck, liver or kidney cancer. The chain is built from TRBV9 and TRBJ1-4, with D possibly TRBD1 on 5 matching bases. The sequencing here drew on CD4+ or CD8+ T cells sorted from blood, taken in a trial of the OX40 agonist ivuxolimab. In nucleotides, the CDR3 is TGTGCCAGCAAGGGAGGGGATCTTAATGAAAAACTGTTTTTT. Translating it yields CASKGGDLNEKLFF.